This T cell receptor (beta chain) was documented in a study of T cell responses to AZD1222 COVID-19 vaccine. Broader study findings: Unmutated regions of variants are reportedly targeted by nearly half of spike-specific TCRs. The number of AZD1222 recipients seropositive at baseline was only 6 or 7. The repertoires were collected only after the peak T cell response.

Comments on this clone: Antigen: not known.

Sequenced by immunoSEQ multiplex PCR; TCRdb stores in-frame clones only, minus some. Of over 100,000 clones listed, roughly 93% are singletons. This CDR3 is built from 11 residues. Trimming removed 5 bases at V and 12 bases at J, with 13 bases between. This TCR was sampled from an adult who received the AZD1222 COVID-19 vaccine. This specimen was peripheral blood, taken 28 days after the second AZD1222 dose. The V gene is TRBV12-3 or TRBV12-4, the J gene TRBJ1-1; possible D gene TRBD1, 5 bases. As DNA, the CDR3 is TGTGCCAGCAGTAGACAGATTTTACCTTTCTTT. Translated: CASSRQILPFF.